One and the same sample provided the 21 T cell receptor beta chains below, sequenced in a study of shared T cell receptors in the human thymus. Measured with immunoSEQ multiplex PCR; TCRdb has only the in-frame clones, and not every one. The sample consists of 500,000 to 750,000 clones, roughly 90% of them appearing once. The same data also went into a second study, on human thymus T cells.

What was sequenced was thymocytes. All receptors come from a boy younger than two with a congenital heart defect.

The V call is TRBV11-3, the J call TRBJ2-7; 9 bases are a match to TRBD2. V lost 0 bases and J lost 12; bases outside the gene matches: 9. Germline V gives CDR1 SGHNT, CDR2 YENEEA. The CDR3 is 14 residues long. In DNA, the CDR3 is TGTGCCAGCAGCTTAGAAGTTGGGTCTAGCGGGATGTACTTC. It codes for CASSLEVGSSGMYF.

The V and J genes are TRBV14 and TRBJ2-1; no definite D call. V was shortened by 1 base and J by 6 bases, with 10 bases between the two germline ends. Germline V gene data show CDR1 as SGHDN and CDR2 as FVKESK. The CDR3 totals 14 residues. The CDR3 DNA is TGTGCCAGCAGCCAAGTTAGTAGACTCAATGAGCAGTTCTTC. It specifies CASSQVSRLNEQFF. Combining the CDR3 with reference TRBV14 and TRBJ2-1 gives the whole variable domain EAGVTQFPSHSVIEKGQTVTLRCDPISGHDNLYWYRRVMGKEIKFLLHFVKESKQDESGMPNNRFLAERTGGTYSTLKVQPAELEDSGVYFCASSQVSRLNEQFFGPGTRLTVL.

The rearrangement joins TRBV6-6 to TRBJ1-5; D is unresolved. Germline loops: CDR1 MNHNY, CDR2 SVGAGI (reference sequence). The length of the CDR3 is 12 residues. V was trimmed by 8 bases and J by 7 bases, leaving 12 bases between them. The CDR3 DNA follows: TGTGCCAGCCGCCTAGGAAGGCAGCCCCAGCATTTT. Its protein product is CASRLGRQPQHF.

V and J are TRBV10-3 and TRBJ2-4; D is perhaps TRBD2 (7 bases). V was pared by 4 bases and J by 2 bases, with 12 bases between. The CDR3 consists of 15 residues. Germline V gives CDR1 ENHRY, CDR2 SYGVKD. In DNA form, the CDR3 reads TGTGCCATCAGTGGGGGGGGCCTCCCCAAAAACATTCAGTACTTC. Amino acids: CAISGGGLPKNIQYF.

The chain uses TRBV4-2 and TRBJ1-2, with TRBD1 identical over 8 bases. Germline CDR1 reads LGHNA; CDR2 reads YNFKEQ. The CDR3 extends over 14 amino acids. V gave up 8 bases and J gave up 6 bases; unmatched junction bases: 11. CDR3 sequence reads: CASRGGRGPHGYTF. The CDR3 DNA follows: TGTGCCAGCCGGGGAGGCAGGGGGCCCCATGGCTACACCTTC.

CDR3 coding DNA: TGTGCCAGCAGCTTAGGGGGACAGGGAGCCGAGCAGTACTTC. It encodes CASSLGGQGAEQYF. The chain recombines TRBV7-6 with TRBJ2-7; 9 bases align to TRBD1. In germline, CDR1 is SGHVS, CDR2 FNYEAQ. This CDR3 spans 14 amino acids. Trimming took 1 base from V and 6 from J; bases not matched to a gene: 4.

The CDR3 coding sequence is TGCGCCAGCAGCCAAAAAGGACCGGGACTAGGATTGGGCGAGCAGTACTTC. This translates into CASSQKGPGLGLGEQYF. The V and J genes are TRBV4-1 and TRBJ2-7; 8 bases are a match to TRBD2. Germline lookup yields CDR1 MGHRA and CDR2 YSYEKL. J gave up 6 bases and V 2 bases, and 15 bases lay outside the gene matches. The length of the CDR3 is 17 residues.

The CDR3 DNA reads TGTGCCAGCAGTTACACAGGGGCCACCGGGGAGCTGTTTTTT. The encoded protein is CASSYTGATGELFF. The chain recombines TRBV6-6 with TRBJ2-2; 7 nucleotides agree with TRBD1. Trimming took 2 bases from V and 4 from J; bases not matched to a gene: 1. CDR1 and CDR2 (germline): MNHNY, SVGAGI (reference sequence). The CDR3 extends over 14 amino acids.

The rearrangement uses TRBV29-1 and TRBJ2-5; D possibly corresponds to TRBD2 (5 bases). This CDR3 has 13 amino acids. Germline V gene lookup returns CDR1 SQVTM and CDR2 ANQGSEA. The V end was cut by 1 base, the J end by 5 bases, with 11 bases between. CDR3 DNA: TGCAGCGTTGAAGGAGAGGACTGGGAGACCCAGTACTTC. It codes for CSVEGEDWETQYF.

The CDR3 DNA sequence: TGTGCCAGCAGTTTAACGGGAGGGCCAAACTCCTACGAGCAGTACTTC. Translating gives CASSLTGGPNSYEQYF. The chain couples TRBV28 to TRBJ2-7; TRBD2 agrees at 8 bases. The CDR3 has 16 amino acids. CDR1 MDHEN and CDR2 SYDVKM come from the germline V gene. V lost 2 bases to trimming and J lost 0 bases; unmatched junction nucleotides: 6.

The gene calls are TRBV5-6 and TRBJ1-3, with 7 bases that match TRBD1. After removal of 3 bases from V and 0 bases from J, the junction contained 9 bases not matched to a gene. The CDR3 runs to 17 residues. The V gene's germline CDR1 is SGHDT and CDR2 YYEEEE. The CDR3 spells CASSSYRGLSSGNTIYF. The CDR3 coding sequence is TGTGCCAGCAGCTCGTACAGGGGCCTGAGCTCTGGAAACACCATATATTTT.

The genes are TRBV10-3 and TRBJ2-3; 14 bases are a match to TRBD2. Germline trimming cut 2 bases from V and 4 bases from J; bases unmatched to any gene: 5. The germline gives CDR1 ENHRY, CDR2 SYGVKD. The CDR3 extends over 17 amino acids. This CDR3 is CAISEPPGLAGADTQYF. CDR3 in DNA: TGTGCCATCAGTGAGCCTCCGGGACTAGCGGGAGCAGATACGCAGTATTTT.

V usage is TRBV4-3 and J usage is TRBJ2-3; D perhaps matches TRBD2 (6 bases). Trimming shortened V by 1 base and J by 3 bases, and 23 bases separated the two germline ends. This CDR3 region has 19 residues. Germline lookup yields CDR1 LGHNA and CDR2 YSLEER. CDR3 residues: CASSQGASEAVLRTDTQYF. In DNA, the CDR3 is TGCGCCAGCAGCCAAGGGGCTAGCGAAGCGGTGTTGCGGACAGATACGCAGTATTTT.

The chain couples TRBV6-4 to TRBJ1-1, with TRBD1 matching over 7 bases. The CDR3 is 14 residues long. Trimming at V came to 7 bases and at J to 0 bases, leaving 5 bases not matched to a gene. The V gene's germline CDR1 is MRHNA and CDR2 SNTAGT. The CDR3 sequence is CASNSQGLNTEAFF. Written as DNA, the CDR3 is TGTGCCAGCAACTCACAGGGGCTGAACACTGAAGCTTTCTTT.

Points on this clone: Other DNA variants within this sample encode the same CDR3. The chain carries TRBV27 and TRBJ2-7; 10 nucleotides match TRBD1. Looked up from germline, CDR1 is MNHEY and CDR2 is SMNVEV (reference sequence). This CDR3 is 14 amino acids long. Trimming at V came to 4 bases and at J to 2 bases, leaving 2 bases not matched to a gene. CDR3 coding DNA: TGTGCCAGCAGTTACGGACAGGGGGCCTACGAGCAGTACTTC. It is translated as CASSYGQGAYEQYF.

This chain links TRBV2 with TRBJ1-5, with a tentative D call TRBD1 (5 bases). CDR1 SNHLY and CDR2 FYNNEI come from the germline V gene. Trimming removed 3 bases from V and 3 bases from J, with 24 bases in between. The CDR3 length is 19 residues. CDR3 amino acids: CASSDLIGERGRLNQPQHF. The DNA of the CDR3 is TGTGCCAGCAGTGATCTAATCGGCGAGCGGGGGAGACTCAATCAGCCCCAGCATTTT.

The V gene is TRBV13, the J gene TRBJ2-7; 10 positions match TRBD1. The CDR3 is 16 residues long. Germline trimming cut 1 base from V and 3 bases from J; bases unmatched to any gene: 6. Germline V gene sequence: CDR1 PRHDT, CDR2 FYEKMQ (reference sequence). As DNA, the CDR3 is TGTGCCAGCAGCTTAGAGGGACAGGGGACGATCTACGAGCAGTACTTC. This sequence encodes CASSLEGQGTIYEQYF. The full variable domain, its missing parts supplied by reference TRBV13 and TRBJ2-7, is AAGVIQSPRHLIKEKRETATLKCYPIPRHDTVYWYQQGPGQDPQFLISFYEKMQSDKGSIPDRFSAQQFSDYHSELNMSSLELGDSALYFCASSLEGQGTIYEQYFGPGTRLTVT.

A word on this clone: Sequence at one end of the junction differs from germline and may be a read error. In nucleotides, the CDR3 is TGCAGCGTTTTGTCCCGGACTACCTACGAGCGGTACTTC. Translating gives CSVLSRTTYERYF. V gene TRBV29-1 combines with J gene TRBJ2-7, with D perhaps TRBD2 (6 bases). Germline V lookup: CDR1 SQVTM, CDR2 ANQGSEA. The CDR3 extends over 13 amino acids.

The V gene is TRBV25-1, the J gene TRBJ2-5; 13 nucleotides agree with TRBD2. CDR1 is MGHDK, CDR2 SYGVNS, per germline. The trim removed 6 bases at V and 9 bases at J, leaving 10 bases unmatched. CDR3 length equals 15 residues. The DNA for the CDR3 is TGTGCCAGCAGCCGGACTAGCGGGAGCCTCCCCGCCCAGTACTTC. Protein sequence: CASSRTSGSLPAQYF. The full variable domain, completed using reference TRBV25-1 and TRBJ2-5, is EADIYQTPRYLVIGTGKKITLECSQTMGHDKMYWYQQDPGMELHLIHYSYGVNSTEKGDLSSESTVSRIRTEHFPLTLESARPSHTSQYLCASSRTSGSLPAQYFGPGTRLLVL.

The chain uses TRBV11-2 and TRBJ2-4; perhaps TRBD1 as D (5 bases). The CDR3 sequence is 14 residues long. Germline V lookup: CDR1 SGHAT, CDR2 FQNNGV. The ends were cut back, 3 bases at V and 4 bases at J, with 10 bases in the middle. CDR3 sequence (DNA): TGTGCCAGCAGCTTGCGGCAGGGTAAAAACATTCAGTACTTC. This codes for CASSLRQGKNIQYF.

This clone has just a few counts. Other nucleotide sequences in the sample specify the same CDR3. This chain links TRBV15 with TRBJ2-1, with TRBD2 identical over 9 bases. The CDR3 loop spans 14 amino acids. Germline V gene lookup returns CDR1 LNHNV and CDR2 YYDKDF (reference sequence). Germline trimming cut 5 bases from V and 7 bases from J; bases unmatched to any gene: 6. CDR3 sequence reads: CATSRGRGGNEQFF. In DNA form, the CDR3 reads TGTGCCACCAGCCGGGGGCGGGGGGGAAATGAGCAGTTCTTC.